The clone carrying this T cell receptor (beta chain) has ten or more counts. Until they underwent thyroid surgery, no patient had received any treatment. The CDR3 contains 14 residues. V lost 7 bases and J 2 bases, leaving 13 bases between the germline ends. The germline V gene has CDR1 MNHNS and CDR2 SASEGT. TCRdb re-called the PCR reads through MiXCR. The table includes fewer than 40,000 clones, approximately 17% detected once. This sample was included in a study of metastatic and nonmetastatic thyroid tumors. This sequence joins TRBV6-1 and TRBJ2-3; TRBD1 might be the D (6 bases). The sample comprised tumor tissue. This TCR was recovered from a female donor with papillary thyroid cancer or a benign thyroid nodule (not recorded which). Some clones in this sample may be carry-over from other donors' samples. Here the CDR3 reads CASTWAGDTDTQYF. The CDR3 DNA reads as TGTGCCAGCACCTGGGCAGGGGACACAGATACGCAGTATTTT.